The 25 T cell receptor beta chains below come from one sample, sequenced in a study of blood T cell repertoires in COVID-19. Method: immunoSEQ multiplex PCR; TCRdb's copy keeps in-frame clones and lacks some. The sample lists under 250,000 clones, approximately 89% occurring once. Sequencing used PBMCs or T cells enriched from blood (not recorded which). These receptors were obtained from a woman aged 40 to 50 who had been exposed to COVID-19.

The chain carries TRBV7-9 and TRBJ1-4, with TRBD1 as a possible D gene (6 bases). Trimming removed 5 bases from V and 0 bases from J, with 13 bases in between. The germline V gene encodes CDR1 SEHNR and CDR2 FQNEAQ (reference sequence). The CDR3 contains 16 residues. The CDR3 reads CASSDTDSATNEKLFF. CDR3 nucleotide sequence: TGTGCCAGCAGCGACACGGACAGTGCAACTAATGAAAAACTGTTTTTT. The whole variable domain, remainder taken from reference TRBV7-9 and TRBJ1-4, is DTGVSQNPRHKITKRGQNVTFRCDPISEHNRLYWYRQTLGQGPEFLTYFQNEAQLEKSRLLSDRFSAERPKGSFSTLEIQRTEQGDSAMYLCASSDTDSATNEKLFFGSGTQLSVL.

V usage is TRBV19 and J usage is TRBJ1-1, with TRBD1 matching over 7 bases. The CDR3 has 13 residues. V trimming: 6 bases; J trimming: 1 base; junction bases outside the gene matches: 2. Germline V lookup: CDR1 LNHDA, CDR2 SQIVND (reference sequence). The CDR3 DNA is TGTGCCAGTAGGAGACAGGGGAACACTGAAGCTTTCTTT. This gives the protein CASRRQGNTEAFF.

The chain uses TRBV21-1 and TRBJ1-1. TRBV21-1 is a known pseudogene. The CDR3 consists of 14 residues. The CDR3 DNA is TGTGCCAGCAGCAAAGGGGCGGGGGGCACTGAAGCTTTCTTT. Translated: CASSKGAGGTEAFF.

The V and J genes are TRBV30 and TRBJ2-2, with D possibly TRBD1 on 5 matching bases. From germline, CDR1 is GTSNPN and CDR2 SVGIG (reference sequence). There are 11 residues in the CDR3. Trimming stripped 7 bases from V and 8 bases from J, with 11 bases between. This chain's CDR3 is CASNGAGELFF. CDR3 bases: TGTGCCTCCAATGGGGCTGGGGAGCTGTTTTTT.

The chain is built from TRBV5-1 and TRBJ2-2; the D gene is possibly TRBD2 (6 bases). The CDR3 totals 17 residues. Trimming took off 4 bases at V and 6 bases at J, with 22 bases between the two ends. From germline, CDR1 is SGHRS and CDR2 YFSETQ. Here the CDR3 DNA reads TGCGCCAGCAGCCCGGCCCCCGGAGGGATCGGGGCCGGGGAGCTGTTTTTT. Translating it yields CASSPAPGGIGAGELFF. The complete variable domain, with remaining parts taken from reference TRBV5-1 and TRBJ2-2, reads KAGVTQTPRYLIKTRGQQVTLSCSPISGHRSVSWYQQTPGQGLQFLFEYFSETQRNKGNFPGRFSGRQFSNSRSEMNVSTLELGDSALYLCASSPAPGGIGAGELFFGEGSRLTVL.

V usage is TRBV28 and J usage is TRBJ1-1, with no clear D. Germline V CDR1 and CDR2: MDHEN, SYDVKM. This CDR3 region has 14 residues. V lost 3 bases to trimming and J lost 0 bases, with 8 bases between them. For the CDR3, the DNA is TGTGCCAGCAGTTTGCCCGCGATGAACACTGAAGCTTTCTTT. The encoded protein is CASSLPAMNTEAFF.

The chain links TRBV23-1 to TRBJ1-5; D gene ambiguous. TRBV23-1 is designated an ORF whose function remains uncertain. The CDR3 spans 16 residues. The V end lost 7 bases, the J end lost 3 bases, and 19 bases lay between the germline ends. CDR3 amino acids: CASTEIGLFINQPQHF. CDR3 nucleotide sequence: TGCGCCAGCACCGAAATCGGACTTTTCATCAATCAGCCCCAGCATTTT.

This chain connects TRBV18 to TRBJ1-1, with 8 bases aligning to TRBD1. Germline assignment: CDR1 KGHSH and CDR2 LQKENI. The CDR3 covers 15 residues. Trimming removed 4 bases from V and 2 bases from J; junction bases left unmatched: 6. CDR3: CASSHDRGPNTEAFF. Here the CDR3 DNA reads TGTGCCAGCTCACACGACAGGGGACCAAACACTGAAGCTTTCTTT.

The chain links TRBV3-1 (or the pseudogene TRBV3-2) to TRBJ2-1; 12 bases fit TRBD2. This CDR3 has 15 residues. Germline loops: CDR1 LGHDT, CDR2 YNNKEL (reference sequence). V dropped 3 bases and J dropped 10; count of bases not matched to a gene: 7. The DNA for the CDR3 is TGTGCCAGCAGCCAGCTAGCGGGAGGGCCCGGGGAGCAGTTCTTC. Residues: CASSQLAGGPGEQFF.

The chain carries TRBV5-4 and TRBJ2-3, with 8 bases fitting TRBD2. J was trimmed by 1 base and V by 2 bases; bases with no gene match: 3. Germline CDR1 is SGHNT and CDR2 is YYREEE (reference sequence). The CDR3 totals 15 residues. CDR3 DNA: TGTGCCAGCAGCTTTGGCGGGGGGCGCACAGATACGCAGTATTTT. It yields the protein CASSFGGGRTDTQYF.

The chain recombines TRBV27 with TRBJ1-5; D not certain. The CDR3 spans 15 residues. V lost 3 bases to trimming and J lost 4 bases, with 13 bases between them. Germline V CDR1 and CDR2: MNHEY, SMNVEV (reference sequence). The CDR3 region is CASSFSGWGNQPQHF. The CDR3 coding sequence is TGTGCCAGCAGTTTTTCGGGGTGGGGTAATCAGCCCCAGCATTTT.

This chain links TRBV15 with TRBJ1-1; the D is unclear. The CDR3 sequence is 14 residues long. The germline V and J ends were trimmed by 3 bases and 1 base, with 9 bases remaining between them. The V gene's germline CDR1 is LNHNV and CDR2 YYDKDF (reference sequence). CDR3 residues: CATSSESWNTEAFF. The CDR3 nucleotides read TGTGCCACCAGCAGCGAGTCATGGAACACTGAAGCTTTCTTT.

J is TRBJ2-3 and V is TRBV4-3; TRBD2 agrees at 11 bases. The germline V gene has CDR1 LGHNA and CDR2 YSLEER. V lost 3 bases and J lost 1; bases outside the gene matches: 6. The CDR3 runs to 17 residues. The CDR3 DNA is TGCGCCAGCAGCCAGAGAGGACTAGCGGGCCGCACAGATACGCAGTATTTT. Protein: CASSQRGLAGRTDTQYF.

This chain links TRBV19 with TRBJ1-2; D gene ambiguous. This CDR3 has 15 residues. Per germline, CDR1 LNHDA and CDR2 SQIVND (reference sequence). V dropped 7 bases and J dropped 0 bases, with 15 bases sitting between them. This CDR3 reads CASTSGYRSNYGYTF. Written as DNA, the CDR3 is TGTGCCAGTACCTCCGGTTACCGCTCTAACTATGGCTACACCTTC.

This clone was found once. This sample also contains other DNA sequences that code for the same CDR3. This chain links TRBV18 with TRBJ1-1, with 7 bases lining up with TRBD1. V gave up 3 bases and J gave up 5 bases; unmatched junction bases: 6. The CDR3 has 14 amino acids. The V gene's germline CDR1 is KGHSH and CDR2 LQKENI. The CDR3 protein is CASSPSLQGTEAFF. The CDR3 DNA reads TGTGCCAGCTCACCCAGCTTACAGGGGACTGAAGCTTTCTTT.

This clone was picked up one time. J is TRBJ1-5 and V is TRBV27; D is ambiguous. Germline V CDR1 and CDR2: MNHEY, SMNVEV (reference sequence). The V gene lost 3 bases and the J gene lost 2 bases, with 14 bases spanning the gap. This CDR3 is 16 amino acids long. CDR3 sequence: CASSLVAAGGNQPQHF. The CDR3 nucleotides are TGTGCCAGCAGTTTGGTGGCCGCCGGGGGCAATCAGCCCCAGCATTTT.

The chain recombines TRBV7-2 with TRBJ1-1, with TRBD1 identical over 8 bases. This CDR3 comprises 14 residues. Germline V gene lookup returns CDR1 SGHTA and CDR2 FQGNSA. The trim removed 4 bases at V and 3 bases at J, leaving 4 bases unmatched. The DNA for the CDR3 is TGTGCCAGCAGCTCGACAGGGGCGGACACTGAAGCTTTCTTT. Translating gives CASSSTGADTEAFF.

V is TRBV24-1 and J is TRBJ1-1; D is perhaps TRBD1 (5 bases). Germline CDR1 and CDR2: KGHDR and SFDVKD. Trimming left V 4 bases short and J 5 bases short, with 13 bases between. CDR3 size: 14 residues. The CDR3 DNA is TGTGCCACCAGTGACGCGGGGGAGGGTACTGAAGCTTTCTTT. This translates into CATSDAGEGTEAFF.

The chain recombines TRBV5-1 with TRBJ1-5; the D is unclear. V gave up 0 bases and J gave up 7 bases, with 11 bases separating them. This CDR3 region has 14 residues. The germline V gene encodes CDR1 SGHRS and CDR2 YFSETQ. CDR3 in DNA: TGCGCCAGCAGCTTGGGTCCGGTGGGCCAGCCCCAGCATTTT. Residues: CASSLGPVGQPQHF.

This chain links TRBV7-9 with TRBJ2-2; 10 bases line up with TRBD1. The V segment lost 6 bases and the J segment 6 bases; nucleotides outside the gene matches: 4. Germline values: CDR1 SEHNR, CDR2 FQNEAQ (reference sequence). CDR3 length equals 14 residues. In DNA, the CDR3 is TGTGCCAGCAGTAGGGACAGGGGAGCCGGGGAGCTGTTTTTT. It is translated as CASSRDRGAGELFF. The complete variable domain, with remaining parts taken from reference TRBV7-9 and TRBJ2-2, reads DTGVSQNPRHKITKRGQNVTFRCDPISEHNRLYWYRQTLGQGPEFLTYFQNEAQLEKSRLLSDRFSAERPKGSFSTLEIQRTEQGDSAMYLCASSRDRGAGELFFGEGSRLTVL.

The CDR3 DNA reads TGTGCCAGCAGCCCCTCGAGCTCCTACGAGCAGTACTTC. Protein: CASSPSSSYEQYF. The V call is TRBV5-8, the J call TRBJ2-7; no firm D call. The CDR3 loop spans 13 amino acids. V dropped 4 bases and J dropped 0 bases, with 8 bases sitting between them. The germline gives CDR1 SGHTS, CDR2 YDEGEE.

This chain joins TRBV28 and TRBJ2-7; D unclear. This CDR3 contains 16 residues. Germline-derived CDR1 and CDR2 are MDHEN and SYDVKM. Trimming pared 6 bases from V and 2 bases from J, leaving 20 bases between. The CDR3: CASSPIAPGSPYEQYV. DNA for the CDR3: TGTGCCAGCAGCCCGATAGCCCCTGGCAGCCCCTACGAGCAGTACGTC.

The V and J genes are TRBV9 and TRBJ1-6; 8 bases fit TRBD1. The CDR3 spans 16 residues. J gave up 4 bases and V 3 bases, and 6 bases lay outside the gene matches. From germline, CDR1 is SGDLS and CDR2 YYNGEE. CDR3 region: CASSAHDRGYNSPLHF. The DNA for the CDR3 is TGTGCCAGCAGCGCCCATGACAGGGGATATAATTCACCCCTCCACTTT.

V and J are TRBV24-1 and TRBJ2-1; TRBD2 agrees at 9 bases. V shed 5 bases and J 8 bases; nucleotides not matched to a gene: 9. In germline, CDR1 is KGHDR, CDR2 SFDVKD. The CDR3 contains 15 residues. CDR3 in amino acids: CATSATLAGIDEQFF. The CDR3, as DNA: TGTGCCACCAGTGCCACTCTAGCGGGGATCGATGAGCAGTTCTTC.

CDR3 nucleotides: TGTGCCAGCACCTCAGACAGGTCCCGATTAGGGTCACCCCTCCACTTT. Encoded protein: CASTSDRSRLGSPLHF. V usage is TRBV27 and J usage is TRBJ1-6; D is perhaps TRBD1 (6 bases). Germline V gene lookup returns CDR1 MNHEY and CDR2 SMNVEV (reference sequence). Trimming stripped 7 bases from V and 10 bases from J, with 23 bases between. The CDR3 is made up of 16 amino acids.